This T cell receptor beta chain appears in the sequencing data of a study of regulatory T cells. The PCR used 52 TRBV and 13 TRBJ primers. Generated by immunoSEQ multiplex PCR, the TCRdb table keeps only in-frame clones and is missing some. The repertoire has just over 20,000 clones, more than 85% of them found once; the top ten carry around 3.3%. Study observations and caveats: Control CD8+ cells showed a nonsignificant trend toward higher Shannon entropy than patient CD8+ cells. Skewed V and J usage and few unique V-J pairs marked patient repertoires, most in Tregs.

CDR3 length: 18 amino acids. Germline V gene sequence: CDR1 SGHRS, CDR2 YFSETQ. J gave up 0 bases and V 2 bases, and 13 bases lay outside the gene matches. The table lists this clone with a few counts. Antigen specificity is unknown. The TCR comes from a child younger than 10 with CD3G deficiency. The rearrangement joins TRBV5-1 to TRBJ1-2; 7 bases agree with TRBD1. Sequencing input: CD8+ T cells sorted from blood. The CDR3 spells CASSFRRIQGLPNYGYTF. The CDR3 DNA reads TGCGCCAGCAGCTTCCGACGAATACAGGGGCTACCTAACTATGGCTACACCTTC.